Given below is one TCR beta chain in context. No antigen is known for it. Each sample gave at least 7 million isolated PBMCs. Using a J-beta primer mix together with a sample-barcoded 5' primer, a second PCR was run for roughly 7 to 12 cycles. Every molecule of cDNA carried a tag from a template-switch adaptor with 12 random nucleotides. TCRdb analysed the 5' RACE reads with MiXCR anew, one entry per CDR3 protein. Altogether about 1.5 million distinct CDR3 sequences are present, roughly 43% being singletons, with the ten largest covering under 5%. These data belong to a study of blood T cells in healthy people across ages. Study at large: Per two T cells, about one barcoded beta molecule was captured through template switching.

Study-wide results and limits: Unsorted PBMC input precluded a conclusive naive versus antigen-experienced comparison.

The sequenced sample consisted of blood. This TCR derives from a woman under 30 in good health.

This CDR3 reads CASSVSQGLGYTF. The CDR3 coding sequence is TGTGCCAGCAGCGTATCACAGGGTTTGGGCTACACCTTC. The gene calls are TRBV7-2 and TRBJ1-2, with a weak D call TRBD1 (6 bases). This CDR3 has 13 amino acids. V gave up 5 bases and J gave up 8 bases, with 15 bases separating them. Germline V gene data show CDR1 as SGHTA and CDR2 as FQGNSA.